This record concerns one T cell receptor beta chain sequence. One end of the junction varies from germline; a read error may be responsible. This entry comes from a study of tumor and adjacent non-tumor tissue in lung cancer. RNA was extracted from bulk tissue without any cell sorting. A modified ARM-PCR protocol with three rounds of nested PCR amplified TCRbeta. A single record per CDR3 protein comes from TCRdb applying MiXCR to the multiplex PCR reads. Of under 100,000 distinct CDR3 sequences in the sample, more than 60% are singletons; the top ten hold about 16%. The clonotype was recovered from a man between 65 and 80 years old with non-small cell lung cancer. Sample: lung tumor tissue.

CDR3 coding DNA: TGCGCCAGCAGCTTCACTTCCGGGACAGGTGTCATGAACACTGAAGCTCTCTTT. This gives the protein CASSFTSGTGVMNTEALF. The chain employs TRBV5-1 and TRBJ1-1; 8 nucleotides line up with TRBD1. Per germline, CDR1 SGHRS and CDR2 YFSETQ. The CDR3 runs to 18 residues.